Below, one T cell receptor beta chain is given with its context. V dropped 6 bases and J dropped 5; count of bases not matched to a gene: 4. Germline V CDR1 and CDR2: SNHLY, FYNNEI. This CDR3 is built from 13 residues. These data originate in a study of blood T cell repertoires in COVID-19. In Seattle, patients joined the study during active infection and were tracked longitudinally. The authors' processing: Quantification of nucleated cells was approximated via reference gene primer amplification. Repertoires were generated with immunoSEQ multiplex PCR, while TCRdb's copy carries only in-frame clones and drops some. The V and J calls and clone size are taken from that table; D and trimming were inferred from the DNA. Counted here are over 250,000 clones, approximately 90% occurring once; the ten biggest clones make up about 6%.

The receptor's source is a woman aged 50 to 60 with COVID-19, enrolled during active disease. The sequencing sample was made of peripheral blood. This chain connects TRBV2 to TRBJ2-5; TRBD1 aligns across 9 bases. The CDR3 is CASRQGADETQYF. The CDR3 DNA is TGTGCCAGCAGACAGGGGGCAGATGAGACCCAGTACTTC.